The 15 T cell receptor beta chains presented below share a single source sample, sequenced in a study of T cells in Graves' hyperthyroidism and ophthalmopathy. Regions amplified from RNA transcripts were the TCR beta CDR3 regions. Carried out on the TCR CDR3, a first-round RT-PCR used the HTBI primer set. In TCRdb, the multiplex PCR reads were re-called with MiXCR into one record per CDR3 protein. This sample has hundreds of thousands of distinct CDR3 sequences, with more than 14% found just once. What was sequenced was blood. The source of these receptors is a woman aged 45-65 years with Graves' ophthalmopathy.

This clonotype has ten or more counts. The V gene is TRBV20-1, the J gene TRBJ2-7; 7 nucleotides agree with TRBD1. Germline lookup yields CDR1 DFQATT and CDR2 SNEGSKA (reference sequence). This CDR3 has 13 amino acids. The V and J ends lost 5 bases and 4 bases, in that order; junction bases with no gene match: 8. For the CDR3, the DNA is TGCAGTGCTGTCCCACGGGACAGATACGAGCAGTACTTC. As protein: CSAVPRDRYEQYF.

This clonotype was seen repeatedly, ten times or more. V usage is TRBV20-1 and J usage is TRBJ2-7; D is unresolved. The CDR3 runs 11 residues. V was shortened by 4 bases and J by 0 bases, with 4 bases between the two germline ends. Germline CDR1 is DFQATT and CDR2 is SNEGSKA (reference sequence). The CDR3 DNA reads TGCAGTGCTAAGATCTCCTACGAGCAGTACTTC. This sequence encodes CSAKISYEQYF.

In its sample, this clonotype was seen many times. The chain is built from TRBV11-1 and TRBJ2-2; the D gene could be TRBD1 or TRBD2 (6 bases each). Trimming left V 2 bases short and J 5 bases short, with 15 bases between. Germline loops: CDR1 SGHAT, CDR2 FQDESV (reference sequence). There are 16 residues in the CDR3. This CDR3 is CASSLLGGSYTGELFF. The CDR3 DNA is TGTGCCAGCAGCTTATTAGGGGGGAGCTATACCGGGGAGCTGTTTTTT.

This clonotype was picked up many times. The chain joins TRBV11-2 to TRBJ2-5, with TRBD2 matching over 9 bases. V lost 1 base and J lost 3; bases outside the gene matches: 3. Germline V gene data show CDR1 as SGHAT and CDR2 as FQNNGV. CDR3 length equals 15 residues. For the CDR3, the DNA is TGTGCCAGCAGCTTAGTACCTAGCGGGAAAGAGACCCAGTACTTC. Residues: CASSLVPSGKETQYF.

Only a few counts were recorded for this clonotype. The chain employs TRBV28 and TRBJ2-6; 8 bases map to TRBD2. Germline CDR1 and CDR2: MDHEN and SYDVKM. The CDR3 is 15 amino acids. The V and J ends lost 2 bases and 3 bases, in that order; junction bases with no gene match: 0. The CDR3 loop is CASSLRGGGANVLTF. The CDR3, as DNA: TGTGCCAGCAGTTTACGGGGGGGTGGGGCCAACGTCCTGACTTTC.

This clonotype has ten or more counts. V and J are TRBV5-1 and TRBJ2-5, with 10 bases aligning to TRBD2. The CDR3 has 17 amino acids. The germline V gene encodes CDR1 SGHRS and CDR2 YFSETQ. V shed 4 bases, J shed 5 bases, and the junction held 14 bases outside the gene matches. CDR3 in DNA: TGCGCCAGCAGCGGCGGGGCGGCTAGCGGGAGTTGGGAGACCCAGTACTTC. As protein: CASSGGAASGSWETQYF.

This clonotype was recorded many times. The V call is TRBV28, the J call TRBJ1-5; D gene uncertain. CDR1 and CDR2 from the germline V gene are MDHEN and SYDVKM. CDR3 length equals 16 residues. Trimming removed 0 bases from V and 2 bases from J, with 11 bases in between. The CDR3 DNA reads as TGTGCCAGCAGTTTATGGGAGGGATGGGGCAATCAGCCCCAGCATTTT. Translated: CASSLWEGWGNQPQHF.

This clonotype was detected a few times. This rearrangement joins TRBV6-4 to TRBJ1-5; no definite D call. This CDR3 region has 15 residues. V dropped 1 base and J dropped 3 bases, with 10 bases sitting between them. In germline, CDR1 is MRHNA, CDR2 SNTAGT. The CDR3 nucleotides read TGTGCCAGCAGTGACTTTTGGGCAGACAATCAGCCCCAGCATTTT. Protein sequence: CASSDFWADNQPQHF.

This clonotype was counted ten times or more. J is TRBJ2-2 and V is TRBV5-1, with D possibly TRBD1 on 6 matching bases. Germline loops: CDR1 SGHRS, CDR2 YFSETQ. CDR3 length equals 17 residues. Trimming cost V 0 bases and J 4 bases, with 16 bases left between them. The CDR3 DNA reads as TGCGCCAGCAGCTTGGCCGTCGGGGTAGGGGGCACCGGGGAGCTGTTTTTT. Amino acids: CASSLAVGVGGTGELFF.

This clonotype was counted ten times or more. This sequence joins TRBV12-3 or TRBV12-4 and TRBJ2-1; D call uncertain. CDR3 size: 12 residues. V was shortened by 10 bases and J by 4 bases, with 11 bases between the two germline ends. The CDR3 nucleotides read TGTGCCACCTCGCCAGGTTACAATGAGCAGTTCTTC. Translation: CATSPGYNEQFF.

This clonotype turned up a few times. The genes are TRBV29-1 and TRBJ1-1; D possibly corresponds to TRBD1 (6 bases). V was clipped by 4 bases and J by 4 bases, with 10 bases between them. The CDR3 has 12 amino acids. In germline, CDR1 is SQVTM, CDR2 ANQGSEA. The CDR3 sequence is CSVVQGVTEAFF. In DNA, the CDR3 is TGCAGCGTTGTACAGGGTGTCACTGAAGCTTTCTTT.

This clonotype has only a few counts. This may be a read error: a much more frequent sequence differs by one nucleotide. V gene TRBV18 combines with J gene TRBJ1-3; no clear D. The CDR3 has 14 residues. From germline, CDR1 is KGHSH and CDR2 LQKENI. The CDR3 spells CASSPRQSGSTIYF. The CDR3 bases are TGTGCCAGCTCACCAAGGCAGTCTGGAAGCACCATATATTTT.

In this sample, this clonotype turned up many times. This chain connects TRBV7-8 to TRBJ2-3; 8 bases map to TRBD1. The CDR3 consists of 16 residues. From germline, CDR1 is SGHVS and CDR2 FQNEAQ. Trimming took 2 bases from V and 3 from J; bases not matched to a gene: 7. CDR3 amino acids: CASSLFDRGPTDTQYF. CDR3 DNA sequence: TGTGCCAGCAGCTTATTTGACAGGGGACCGACAGATACGCAGTATTTT. Combining the CDR3 with reference TRBV7-8 and TRBJ2-3 gives the whole variable domain GAGVSQSPRYKVAKRGQDVALRCDPISGHVSLFWYQQALGQGPEFLTYFQNEAQLDKSGLPSDRFFAERPEGSVSTLKIQRTQQEDSAVYLCASSLFDRGPTDTQYFGPGTRLTVL.

At least ten counts were recorded for this clonotype. The chain employs TRBV11-1 and TRBJ2-2; D assignment may be TRBD1 or TRBD2 (5 bases each). Germline V CDR1 and CDR2: SGHAT, FQDESV (reference sequence). V lost 5 bases to trimming and J lost 4 bases, with 8 bases between them. CDR3 size: 13 residues. Here the CDR3 DNA reads TGTGCCAGCAGCGGGACCCTCACCGGGGAGCTGTTTTTT. This sequence encodes CASSGTLTGELFF.

This clonotype was detected ten times or more. This chain links TRBV29-1 with TRBJ2-1; 9 nucleotides agree with TRBD2. Trimming cost V 4 bases and J 0 bases; bases outside gene matches: 4. The CDR3 has 15 amino acids. Looked up from germline, CDR1 is SQVTM and CDR2 is ANQGSEA. CDR3 sequence: CSVVETSGSYNEQFF. CDR3 sequence (DNA): TGCAGCGTTGTGGAGACTAGCGGCTCCTACAATGAGCAGTTCTTC.